This T cell receptor (beta chain) was identified during a study of blood T cells in healthy people across ages. The CDR3 runs 18 residues. V was cut by 4 bases and J by 0 bases, with 17 bases left in between. Germline V CDR1 and CDR2: SGDLS, YYNGEE. It was with a sample-barcoded 5' primer and a J-beta primer mix that a second PCR of about 7 to 12 cycles was run. TCRdb fed the 5' RACE reads into MiXCR, producing one record per CDR3 protein. Found here are about 670,000 distinct CDR3 sequences, under 65% of them singletons; the top ten hold about 13%. The chain recombines TRBV9 with TRBJ2-6; tentative D call: TRBD2 (5 bases). Source material: blood. This sequence originates from a woman of 80 years or more in good health. The CDR3 region has the DNA TGTGCCAGCAGCCCCGAGGGCCCGGTGGTCTCTGGGGCCAACGTCCTGACTTTC. Translated: CASSPEGPVVSGANVLTF.